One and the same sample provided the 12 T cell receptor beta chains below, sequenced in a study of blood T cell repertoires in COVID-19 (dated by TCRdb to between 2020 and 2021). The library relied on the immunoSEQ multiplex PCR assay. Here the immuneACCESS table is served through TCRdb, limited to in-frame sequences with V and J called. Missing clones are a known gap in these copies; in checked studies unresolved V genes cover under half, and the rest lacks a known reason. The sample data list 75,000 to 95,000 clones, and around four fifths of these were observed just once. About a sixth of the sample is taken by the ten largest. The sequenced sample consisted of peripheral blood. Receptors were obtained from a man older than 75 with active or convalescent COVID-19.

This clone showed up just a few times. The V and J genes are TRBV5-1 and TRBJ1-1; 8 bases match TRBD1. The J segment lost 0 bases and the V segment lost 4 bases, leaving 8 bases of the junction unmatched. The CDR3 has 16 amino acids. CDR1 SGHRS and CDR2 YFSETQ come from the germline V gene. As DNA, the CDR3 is TGCGCCAGCAGCCTCACGGGGGGACAGGTGAACACTGAAGCTTTCTTT. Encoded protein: CASSLTGGQVNTEAFF.

The CDR3 spells CASSQVRRYGYTF. The CDR3 nucleotides are TGTGCCAGCAGCCAAGTGAGGCGGTATGGCTACACCTTC. The chain employs TRBV3-1 (or the pseudogene TRBV3-2) and TRBJ1-2; no clear D. The V end was cut by 1 base, the J end by 5 bases, with 8 bases between. Germline V gene lookup returns CDR1 LGHDT and CDR2 YNNKEL (reference sequence). CDR3 length: 13 amino acids.

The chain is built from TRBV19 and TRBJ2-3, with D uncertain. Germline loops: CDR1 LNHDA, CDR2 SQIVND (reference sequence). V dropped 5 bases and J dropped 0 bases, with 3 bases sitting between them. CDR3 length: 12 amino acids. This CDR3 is CASSPSTDTQYF. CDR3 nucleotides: TGTGCCAGTAGTCCGAGCACAGATACGCAGTATTTT.

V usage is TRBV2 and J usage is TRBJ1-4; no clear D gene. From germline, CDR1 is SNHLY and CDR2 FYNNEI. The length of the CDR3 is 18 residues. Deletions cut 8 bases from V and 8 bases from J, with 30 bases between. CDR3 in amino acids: CASGLAGGYSGSMEKLFF. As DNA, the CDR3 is TGTGCCAGCGGCTTGGCAGGTGGCTATTCTGGTTCAATGGAAAAACTGTTTTTT.

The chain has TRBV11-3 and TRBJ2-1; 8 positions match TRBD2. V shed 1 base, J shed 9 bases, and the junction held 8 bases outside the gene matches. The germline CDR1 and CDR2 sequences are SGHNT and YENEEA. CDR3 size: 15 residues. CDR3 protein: CASSLVPSGGVEQFF. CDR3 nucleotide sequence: TGTGCCAGCAGCTTAGTCCCGTCGGGGGGGGTTGAGCAGTTCTTC.

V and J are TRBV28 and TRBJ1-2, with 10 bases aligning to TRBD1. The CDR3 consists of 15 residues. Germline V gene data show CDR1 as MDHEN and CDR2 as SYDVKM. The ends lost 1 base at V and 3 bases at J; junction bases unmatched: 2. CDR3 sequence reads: CASSLSGTGDYGYTF. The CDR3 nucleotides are TGTGCCAGCAGTTTATCCGGGACAGGGGACTATGGCTACACCTTC.

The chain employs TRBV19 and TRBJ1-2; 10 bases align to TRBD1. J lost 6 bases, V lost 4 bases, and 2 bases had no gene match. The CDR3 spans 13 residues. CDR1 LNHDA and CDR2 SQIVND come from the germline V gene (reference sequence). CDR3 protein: CASSRQGADGYTF. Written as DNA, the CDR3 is TGTGCCAGTAGTAGACAGGGGGCCGATGGCTACACCTTC.

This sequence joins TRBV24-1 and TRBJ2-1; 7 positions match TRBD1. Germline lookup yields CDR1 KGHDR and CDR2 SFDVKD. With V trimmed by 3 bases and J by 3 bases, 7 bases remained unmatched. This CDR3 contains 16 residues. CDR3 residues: CATSDRQGSYYNEQFF. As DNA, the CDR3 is TGTGCCACCAGTGATCGACAGGGAAGTTACTACAATGAGCAGTTCTTC.

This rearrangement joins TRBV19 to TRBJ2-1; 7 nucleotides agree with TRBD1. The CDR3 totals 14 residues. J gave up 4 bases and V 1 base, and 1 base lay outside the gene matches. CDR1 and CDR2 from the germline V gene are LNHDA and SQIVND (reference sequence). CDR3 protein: CASSIGQGYNEQFF. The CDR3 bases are TGTGCCAGTAGTATAGGACAGGGATACAATGAGCAGTTCTTC. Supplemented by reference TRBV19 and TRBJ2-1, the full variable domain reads DGGITQSPKYLFRKEGQNVTLSCEQNLNHDAMYWYRQDPGQGLRLIYYSQIVNDFQKGDIAEGYSVSREKKESFPLTVTSAQKNPTAFYLCASSIGQGYNEQFFGPGTRLTVL.

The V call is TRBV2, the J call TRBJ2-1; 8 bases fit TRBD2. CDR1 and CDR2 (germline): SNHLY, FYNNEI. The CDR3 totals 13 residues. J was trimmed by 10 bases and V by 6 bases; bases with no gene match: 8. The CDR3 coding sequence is TGTGCCAGCAGACTTACGGGGGGGAGGGAGCAGTTCTTC. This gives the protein CASRLTGGREQFF.

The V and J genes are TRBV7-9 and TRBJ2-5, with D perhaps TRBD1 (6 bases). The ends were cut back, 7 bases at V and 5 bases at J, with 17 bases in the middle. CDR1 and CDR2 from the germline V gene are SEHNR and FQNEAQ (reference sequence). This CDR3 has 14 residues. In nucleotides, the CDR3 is TGTGCCAGCAACGTCGGTGGGGGCCAGGAGACCCAGTACTTC. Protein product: CASNVGGGQETQYF.

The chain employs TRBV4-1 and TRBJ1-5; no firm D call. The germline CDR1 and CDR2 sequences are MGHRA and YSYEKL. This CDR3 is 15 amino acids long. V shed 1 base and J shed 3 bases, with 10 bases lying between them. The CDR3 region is CASSQGQSTNQPQHF. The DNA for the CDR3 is TGCGCCAGCAGCCAAGGACAAAGCACCAATCAGCCCCAGCATTTT.